This note documents a single TCR beta chain sequence. Its antigen is still unknown. CDR3 length: 15 amino acids. CDR1 and CDR2 from the germline V gene are MNHNS and SASEGT. With 4 bases removed from V and 6 bases from J, the gap between germline ends came to 15 bases. This sample was included in a study of T cell repertoires in cytomegalovirus infection. Background on the study: Both a matching HLA type and CMV infection were indicated by public TCR beta signatures. Broader study findings: CMV carriers having the relevant HLA were flagged by cumulative public TCR beta family frequency. Ex vivo, HLA-C-restricted CMV-specific TCR beta clonotypes prevailed over the rest of the response.

TCRdb fed the reads into MiXCR, producing one record per CDR3 protein. This repertoire shows about 490,000 distinct CDR3 sequences, 26% found once; its top ten account for over 10%. What was sequenced was PBMCs. This TCR was sampled from a human donor in good health (CMV status not recorded). Some clones in this sample may be carry-over from other donors' samples. This rearrangement joins TRBV6-1 to TRBJ1-4; a possible D gene is TRBD1 (5 bases). CDR3 nucleotides: TGTGCCAGCAGTGGGCCCGGGACGGCGGATGAAAAACTGTTTTTT. Residues: CASSGPGTADEKLFF.